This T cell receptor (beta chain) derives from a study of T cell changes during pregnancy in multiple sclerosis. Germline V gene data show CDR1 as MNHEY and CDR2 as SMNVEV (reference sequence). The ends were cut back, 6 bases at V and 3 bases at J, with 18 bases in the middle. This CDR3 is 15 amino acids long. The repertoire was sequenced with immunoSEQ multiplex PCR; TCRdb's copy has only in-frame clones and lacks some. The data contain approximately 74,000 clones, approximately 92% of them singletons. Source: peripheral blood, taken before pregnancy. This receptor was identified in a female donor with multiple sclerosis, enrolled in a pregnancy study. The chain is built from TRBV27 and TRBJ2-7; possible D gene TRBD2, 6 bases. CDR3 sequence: CASRRVGGSDYEQYF. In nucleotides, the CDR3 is TGTGCCAGCAGGCGTGTTGGGGGGAGCGACTACGAGCAGTACTTC.